What follows are 32 T cell receptor beta chains derived from one specimen sequenced in a study of blood T cell repertoires in COVID-19. Clones were read by immunoSEQ multiplex PCR, and TCRdb kept only the in-frame ones, dropping some. The sample lists hundreds of thousands of clones; about 85% were seen once. Sequencing was performed on PBMCs or T cells enriched from blood (not recorded which). The receptors shown here come from a woman in her thirties who had been exposed to COVID-19.

The chain joins TRBV5-4 to TRBJ2-6, with D possibly being TRBD1 (5 bases). This CDR3 has 16 residues. Germline V lookup: CDR1 SGHNT, CDR2 YYREEE (reference sequence). The V end lost 0 bases, the J end lost 1 base, and 8 bases lay between the germline ends. The CDR3 here is CASSLAGLSGANVLTF. The DNA for the CDR3 is TGTGCCAGCAGCTTGGCAGGGCTATCTGGGGCCAACGTCCTGACTTTC.

The genes are TRBV10-1 and TRBJ2-2; D is unclear. Looked up from germline, CDR1 is WNHNN and CDR2 is SYGVQD (reference sequence). V lost 4 bases and J lost 6, with 9 bases in between. The CDR3 sequence is 13 residues long. This CDR3 reads CASSGGLPGELFF. CDR3 DNA sequence: TGCGCCAGCAGTGGTGGCCTGCCCGGGGAGCTGTTTTTT.

This rearrangement joins TRBV28 to TRBJ1-6, with TRBD1 matching over 7 bases. Germline lookup yields CDR1 MDHEN and CDR2 SYDVKM. The CDR3 runs 15 residues. Trimming at V came to 5 bases and at J to 7 bases, leaving 8 bases not matched to a gene. CDR3: CASSAYRGKNSPLHF. In DNA form, the CDR3 reads TGTGCCAGCAGTGCCTACAGGGGAAAGAATTCACCCCTCCACTTT.

This chain uses TRBV18 with TRBJ1-2; a weak D match, TRBD1 (5 bases). Germline V gene lookup returns CDR1 KGHSH and CDR2 LQKENI. This CDR3 is built from 14 residues. V was cut by 4 bases and J by 5 bases, with 14 bases left in between. The CDR3 here is CASSQAGPNYGYTF. As DNA, the CDR3 is TGTGCCAGCTCACAGGCAGGGCCAAATTATGGCTACACCTTC.

This clone was observed a single time. Other nucleotide sequences in the sample specify the same CDR3. The chain has TRBV7-2 and TRBJ2-2; D gene ambiguous. Per germline, CDR1 SGHTA and CDR2 FQGNSA. This CDR3 contains 12 residues. The V end was cut by 6 bases, the J end by 3 bases, with 5 bases between. Written as DNA, the CDR3 is TGTGCCAGCAGTCGGGACACCGGGGAGCTGTTTTTT. Amino acids: CASSRDTGELFF.

CDR3 residues: CASSYRSPNTEAFF. DNA for the CDR3: TGTGCCAGCAGTTACCGGTCTCCGAACACTGAAGCTTTCTTT. The chain carries TRBV6-5 and TRBJ1-1, with no clear D. From germline, CDR1 is MNHEY and CDR2 SVGAGI. The CDR3 sequence is 14 residues long. Trimming pared 2 bases from V and 1 base from J, leaving 8 bases between.

The CDR3 DNA follows: TGCAGTGCTAGTTCTCCTTCCTCCTATAATTCACCCCTCCACTTT. It specifies CSASSPSSYNSPLHF. The chain couples TRBV20-1 to TRBJ1-6; D gene uncertain. The CDR3 contains 15 residues. V dropped 3 bases and J dropped 0 bases, with 9 bases sitting between them. Per the germline V gene, CDR1 is DFQATT and CDR2 is SNEGSKA (reference sequence).

V and J are TRBV9 and TRBJ1-1; D perhaps matches TRBD1 (5 bases). The CDR3 is made up of 12 amino acids. Deletions cut 1 base from V and 10 bases from J, with 11 bases between. Germline V CDR1 and CDR2: SGDLS, YYNGEE. CDR3 DNA: TGTGCCAGCAGCGTATACAGGTCGGCAGCTTTCTTT. This encodes CASSVYRSAAFF.

V and J are TRBV27 and TRBJ2-7, with unresolved D. Between the trimmed V and J ends, which lost 3 bases and 7 bases, there was a span of 16 bases. Looked up from germline, CDR1 is MNHEY and CDR2 is SMNVEV (reference sequence). The CDR3 extends over 14 amino acids. The CDR3 DNA reads TGTGCCAGCAGTTTGGTCCGGTCGCATCATGAGCAGTACTTC. Translation: CASSLVRSHHEQYF.

CDR3 protein: CASSVEDGRAGTDTQYF. CDR3 sequence (DNA): TGTGCCAGCAGCGTAGAGGACGGGAGGGCCGGCACAGATACGCAGTATTTT. The chain links TRBV9 to TRBJ2-3; 8 nucleotides agree with TRBD2. Trimming at V came to 0 bases and at J to 1 base, leaving 7 bases not matched to a gene. The germline V gene has CDR1 SGDLS and CDR2 YYNGEE. The CDR3 length is 17 residues.

This sequence joins TRBV4-1 and TRBJ2-5, with 7 positions matching TRBD2. The CDR3 contains 16 residues. V lost 4 bases and J lost 3; bases outside the gene matches: 11. Germline V gives CDR1 MGHRA, CDR2 YSYEKL. CDR3 coding DNA: TGCGCCAGCAGCCTCAATCTCGGGGAGGGAAAAGAGACCCAGTACTTC. This codes for CASSLNLGEGKETQYF.

The chain combines TRBV14 with TRBJ1-2; 9 bases map to TRBD1. J was trimmed by 8 bases and V by 0 bases; bases with no gene match: 4. This CDR3 contains 14 residues. CDR1 and CDR2 from the germline V gene are SGHDN and FVKESK. The CDR3 nucleotides read TGTGCCAGCAGCCAAGATCAGGACAGGGGAGGCTACACCTTC. Its translation is CASSQDQDRGGYTF.

This rearrangement joins TRBV6-5 to TRBJ2-3; possible D gene TRBD2, 5 bases. Trimming shortened V by 2 bases and J by 2 bases, and 11 bases separated the two germline ends. The CDR3 extends over 15 amino acids. The germline V gene encodes CDR1 MNHEY and CDR2 SVGAGI. DNA of the CDR3: TGTGCCAGCAGTTACCGGCGGACTTTCACAGATACGCAGTATTTT. Protein product: CASSYRRTFTDTQYF.

The gene calls are TRBV3-1 (or the pseudogene TRBV3-2) and TRBJ2-3; D is uncertain. The CDR3 length is 14 residues. Per germline, CDR1 LGHDT and CDR2 YNNKEL (reference sequence). Trimming removed 4 bases at V and 0 bases at J, with 8 bases between. CDR3 in amino acids: CASSLSPSTDTQYF. DNA of the CDR3: TGTGCCAGCAGCCTTAGTCCTAGCACAGATACGCAGTATTTT.

The chain uses TRBV24-1 and TRBJ2-6, with TRBD2 matching 10 bases. Per germline, CDR1 KGHDR and CDR2 SFDVKD. CDR3 length: 18 amino acids. Trimming removed 7 bases from V and 0 bases from J; junction bases left unmatched: 8. CDR3 bases: TGTGCCACCAGCGTAGGACTAGCGGACAACTCTGGGGCCAACGTCCTGACTTTC. Its translation is CATSVGLADNSGANVLTF.

This clone came up once. The rearrangement joins TRBV27 to TRBJ2-1, with a weak D call TRBD1 (5 bases). Trimming removed 9 bases at V and 13 bases at J, with 22 bases between. The CDR3 is 13 residues long. Germline-derived CDR1 and CDR2 are MNHEY and SMNVEV (reference sequence). The CDR3, as DNA: TGTGCCAGGTGTGTTCAGGGCCGAGGCCGCCAGTTCTTC. Translation: CARCVQGRGRQFF.

The rearrangement uses TRBV11-3 and TRBJ1-5; D is uncertain. The V end lost 1 base, the J end lost 2 bases, and 9 bases lay between the germline ends. CDR1 is SGHNT, CDR2 YENEEA, per germline. The CDR3 contains 15 residues. CDR3 residues: CASSLGQDGNQPQHF. The DNA for the CDR3 is TGTGCCAGCAGCTTAGGCCAGGATGGCAATCAGCCCCAGCATTTT. The full variable domain, with the rest looked up from reference TRBV11-3 and TRBJ1-5, is EAGVVQSPRYKIIEKKQPVAFWCNPISGHNTLYWYLQNLGQGPELLIRYENEEAVDDSQLPKDRFSAERLKGVDSTLKIQPAELGDSAVYLCASSLGQDGNQPQHFGDGTRLSIL.

The genes are TRBV5-1 and TRBJ1-1, with 10 bases matching TRBD1. The V and J ends lost 3 bases and 3 bases, in that order; junction bases with no gene match: 5. CDR1 and CDR2 from the germline V gene are SGHRS and YFSETQ. There are 15 residues in the CDR3. The CDR3 spells CASSWGGTGDTEAFF. The DNA for the CDR3 is TGCGCCAGCAGCTGGGGCGGGACAGGGGACACTGAAGCTTTCTTT.

The chain recombines TRBV19 with TRBJ1-2, with unresolved D. V dropped 2 bases and J dropped 1 base, with 14 bases sitting between them. Germline CDR1 LNHDA, CDR2 SQIVND (reference sequence). CDR3 length: 16 residues. CDR3 in amino acids: CASSIFFRSVNYGYTF. In DNA, the CDR3 is TGTGCCAGTAGTATATTTTTTAGATCGGTTAACTATGGCTACACCTTC. The full variable domain, its missing parts supplied by reference TRBV19 and TRBJ1-2, is DGGITQSPKYLFRKEGQNVTLSCEQNLNHDAMYWYRQDPGQGLRLIYYSQIVNDFQKGDIAEGYSVSREKKESFPLTVTSAQKNPTAFYLCASSIFFRSVNYGYTFGSGTRLTVV.

This chain links TRBV27 with TRBJ1-5; possible D gene TRBD1, 6 bases. Per germline, CDR1 MNHEY and CDR2 SMNVEV (reference sequence). Trimming took 7 bases from V and 3 from J, leaving 13 bases between them. This CDR3 region has 14 residues. The CDR3 region has the DNA TGTGCCAGCATGCCAGGGGTACCCAATCAGCCCCAGCATTTT. This translates into CASMPGVPNQPQHF.

V usage is TRBV4-3 and J usage is TRBJ2-1; D is perhaps TRBD1 (5 bases). Germline CDR1 LGHNA, CDR2 YSLEER. CDR3 length: 13 amino acids. V was cut by 0 bases and J by 10 bases, with 10 bases left in between. The CDR3: CASSQDRAGEQFF. The CDR3 DNA follows: TGCGCCAGCAGCCAAGATCGGGCAGGGGAGCAGTTCTTC.

This rearrangement joins TRBV27 to TRBJ2-7; the match to TRBD1 covers 11 bases. The CDR3 is 15 residues long. With V trimmed by 1 base and J by 4 bases, 3 bases remained unmatched. Germline assignment: CDR1 MNHEY and CDR2 SMNVEV (reference sequence). CDR3 sequence reads: CASSLFGQGAYEQYF. CDR3 sequence (DNA): TGTGCCAGCAGTTTATTTGGACAGGGGGCTTACGAGCAGTACTTC.

This clone was detected a few times. The genes are TRBV2 and TRBJ2-3, with a possible D match to TRBD1 (5 bases). This CDR3 spans 13 amino acids. The germline V and J ends were trimmed by 8 bases and 4 bases, with 13 bases remaining between them. The germline CDR1 and CDR2 sequences are SNHLY and FYNNEI. The CDR3: CASPGRASDTQYF. The CDR3 DNA follows: TGTGCCAGCCCCGGCAGGGCTTCAGATACGCAGTATTTT.

The chain couples TRBV9 to TRBJ2-7; possible D gene TRBD2, 6 bases. Trimming removed 0 bases from V and 7 bases from J, with 14 bases in between. The CDR3 contains 14 residues. The germline CDR1 and CDR2 sequences are SGDLS and YYNGEE. CDR3 loop: CASSVAGTRGEQYF. The CDR3 nucleotides are TGTGCCAGCAGCGTAGCAGGGACTCGGGGGGAGCAGTACTTC.

J is TRBJ2-2 and V is TRBV13; no clear D. The germline V gene encodes CDR1 PRHDT and CDR2 FYEKMQ (reference sequence). V gave up 3 bases and J gave up 5 bases, with 13 bases separating them. The CDR3 is 15 amino acids. The CDR3 spells CASSFRLNMTGELFF. DNA for the CDR3: TGTGCCAGCAGCTTCAGACTTAACATGACCGGGGAGCTGTTTTTT.

The chain combines TRBV28 with TRBJ1-4; TRBD1 agrees at 7 bases. J gave up 5 bases and V 5 bases, and 8 bases lay outside the gene matches. The CDR3 has 15 amino acids. Per germline, CDR1 MDHEN and CDR2 SYDVKM. The CDR3 sequence is CASSLDRLGNEKLFF. The CDR3 DNA reads TGTGCCAGCAGTCTGGACAGGTTAGGGAATGAAAAACTGTTTTTT.

This chain connects TRBV6-1 to TRBJ1-3; 11 bases map to TRBD1. Trimming cost V 2 bases and J 5 bases; bases outside gene matches: 5. Germline V gives CDR1 MNHNS, CDR2 SASEGT. CDR3 length equals 16 residues. CDR3 sequence reads: CASSERTGGIRNTIYF. Written as DNA, the CDR3 is TGTGCCAGCAGTGAAAGGACAGGGGGCATAAGAAACACCATATATTTT.

The chain couples TRBV11-2 to TRBJ1-5; D not certain. V was clipped by 0 bases and J by 2 bases, with 17 bases between them. Germline V gives CDR1 SGHAT, CDR2 FQNNGV. The CDR3 loop spans 18 amino acids. CDR3 amino acids: CASSLEIPGSFGNQPQHF. The CDR3 nucleotides are TGTGCCAGCAGCTTAGAGATACCGGGGTCTTTCGGCAATCAGCCCCAGCATTTT.

The chain joins TRBV4-2 to TRBJ2-3; D remains unclear. V dropped 4 bases and J dropped 0 bases, with 8 bases sitting between them. This CDR3 contains 14 residues. Germline CDR1 is LGHNA and CDR2 is YNFKEQ. The CDR3 DNA sequence: TGTGCCAGCAGCCCTGAGACTAGCACAGATACGCAGTATTTT. It is translated as CASSPETSTDTQYF.

The chain joins TRBV19 to TRBJ2-6, with 7 positions matching TRBD1. Unmatched junction bases numbered 4, after V lost 5 bases and J lost 3 bases. Germline CDR1 reads LNHDA; CDR2 reads SQIVND (reference sequence). The CDR3 consists of 15 residues. CDR3: CASSEGARGANVLTF. The CDR3 region has the DNA TGTGCCAGTAGTGAGGGGGCGCGTGGGGCCAACGTCCTGACTTTC.

V gene TRBV30 combines with J gene TRBJ2-1, with TRBD2 matching over 8 bases. This CDR3 comprises 14 residues. The germline V gene encodes CDR1 GTSNPN and CDR2 SVGIG (reference sequence). After removal of 2 bases from V and 8 bases from J, the junction contained 8 bases not matched to a gene. CDR3 nucleotide sequence: TGTGCCTGGAGTCTGGGACTAGTGGTCCATGAGCAGTTCTTC. This gives the protein CAWSLGLVVHEQFF.

This sequence joins TRBV9 and TRBJ1-3; D is undetermined. Germline assignment: CDR1 SGDLS and CDR2 YYNGEE. The CDR3 runs 13 residues. Trimming removed 0 bases at V and 4 bases at J, with 5 bases between. This chain's CDR3 is CASSVDYGNTIYF. CDR3 sequence (DNA): TGTGCCAGCAGCGTAGACTACGGAAACACCATATATTTT.